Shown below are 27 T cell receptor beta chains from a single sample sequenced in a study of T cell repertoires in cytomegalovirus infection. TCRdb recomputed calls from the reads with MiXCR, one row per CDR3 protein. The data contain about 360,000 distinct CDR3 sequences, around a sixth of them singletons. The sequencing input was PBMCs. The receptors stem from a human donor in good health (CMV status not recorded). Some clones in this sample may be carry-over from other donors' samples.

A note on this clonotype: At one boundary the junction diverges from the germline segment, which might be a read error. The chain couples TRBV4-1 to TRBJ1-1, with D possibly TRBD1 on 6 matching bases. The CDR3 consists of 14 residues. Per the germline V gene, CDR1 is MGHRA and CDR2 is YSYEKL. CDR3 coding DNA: TGTGCCAGCAGCCAAGATTACCAGGGGAGGGTAGCTTTCTTT. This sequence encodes CASSQDYQGRVAFF.

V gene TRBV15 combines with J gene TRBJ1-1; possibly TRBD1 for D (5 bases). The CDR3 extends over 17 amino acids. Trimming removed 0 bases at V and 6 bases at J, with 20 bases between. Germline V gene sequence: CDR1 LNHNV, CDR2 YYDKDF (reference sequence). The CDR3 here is CATSRDFGARLIAEAFF. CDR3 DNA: TGTGCCACCAGCAGAGATTTCGGGGCTCGGTTAATCGCTGAAGCTTTCTTT.

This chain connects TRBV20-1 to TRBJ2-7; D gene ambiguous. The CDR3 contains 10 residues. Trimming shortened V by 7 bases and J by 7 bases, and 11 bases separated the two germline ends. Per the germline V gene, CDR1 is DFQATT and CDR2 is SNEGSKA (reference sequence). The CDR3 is CSVLTREQYF. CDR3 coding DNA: TGCAGTGTTCTGACACGGGAGCAGTACTTC.

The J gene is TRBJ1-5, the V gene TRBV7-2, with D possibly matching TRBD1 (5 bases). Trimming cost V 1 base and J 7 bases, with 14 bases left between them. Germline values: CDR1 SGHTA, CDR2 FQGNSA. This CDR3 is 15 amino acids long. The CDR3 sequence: CASSLGGGRGQPQHF. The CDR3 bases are TGTGCCAGCAGCTTAGGTGGGGGTCGGGGCCAGCCCCAGCATTTT.

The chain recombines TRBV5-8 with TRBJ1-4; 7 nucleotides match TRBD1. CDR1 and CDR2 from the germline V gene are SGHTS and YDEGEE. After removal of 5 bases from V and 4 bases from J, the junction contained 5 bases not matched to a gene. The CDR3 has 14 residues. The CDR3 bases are TGTGCCAGCAGAGACAGGGCGAGTAATGAAAAACTGTTTTTT. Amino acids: CASRDRASNEKLFF.

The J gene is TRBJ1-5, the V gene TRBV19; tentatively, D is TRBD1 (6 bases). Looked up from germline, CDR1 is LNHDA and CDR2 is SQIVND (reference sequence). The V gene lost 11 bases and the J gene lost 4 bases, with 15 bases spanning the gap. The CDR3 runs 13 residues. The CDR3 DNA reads TGTGCCGCTTCCACAGGGTGGAATCAGCCCCAGCATTTT. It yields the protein CAASTGWNQPQHF.

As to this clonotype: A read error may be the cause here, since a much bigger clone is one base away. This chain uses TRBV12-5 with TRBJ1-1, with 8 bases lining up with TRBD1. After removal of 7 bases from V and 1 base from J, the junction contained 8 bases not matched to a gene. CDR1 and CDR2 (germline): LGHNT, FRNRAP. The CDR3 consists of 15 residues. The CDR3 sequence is CASDFAGTGNTEAFF. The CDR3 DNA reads TGTGCTAGTGATTTTGCCGGGACAGGGAACACTGAAGCTTTCTTT.

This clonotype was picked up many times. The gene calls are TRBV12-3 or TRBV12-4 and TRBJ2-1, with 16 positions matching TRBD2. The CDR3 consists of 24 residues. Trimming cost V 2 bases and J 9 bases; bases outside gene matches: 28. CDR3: CASSLFYKGSMGLAGGGLFGEQFF. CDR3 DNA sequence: TGTGCCAGCAGTTTATTCTACAAGGGTTCTATGGGACTAGCGGGAGGGGGACTATTCGGTGAGCAGTTCTTC.

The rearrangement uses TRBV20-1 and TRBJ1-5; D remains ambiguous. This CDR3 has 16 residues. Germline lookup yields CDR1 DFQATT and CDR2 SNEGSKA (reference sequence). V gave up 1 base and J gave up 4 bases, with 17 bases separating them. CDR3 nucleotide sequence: TGCAGTGCTAGAGTGCCCGATAAAGGAATTAATCAGCCCCAGCATTTT. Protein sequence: CSARVPDKGINQPQHF.

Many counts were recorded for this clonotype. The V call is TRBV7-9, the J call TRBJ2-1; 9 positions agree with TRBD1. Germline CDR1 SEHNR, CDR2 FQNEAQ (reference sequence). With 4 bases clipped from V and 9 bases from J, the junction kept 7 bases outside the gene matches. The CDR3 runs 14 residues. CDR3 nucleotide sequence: TGTGCCAGCAGCTCTAAACAGGGGGCGCTTGAGCAGTTCTTC. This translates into CASSSKQGALEQFF.

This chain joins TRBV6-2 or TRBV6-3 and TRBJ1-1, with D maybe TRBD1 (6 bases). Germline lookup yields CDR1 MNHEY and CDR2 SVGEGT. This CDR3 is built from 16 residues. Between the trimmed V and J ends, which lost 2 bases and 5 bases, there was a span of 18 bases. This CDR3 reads CASSYPQTTGSTEAFF. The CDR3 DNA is TGTGCCAGCAGTTACCCACAAACTACAGGGAGTACTGAAGCTTTCTTT.

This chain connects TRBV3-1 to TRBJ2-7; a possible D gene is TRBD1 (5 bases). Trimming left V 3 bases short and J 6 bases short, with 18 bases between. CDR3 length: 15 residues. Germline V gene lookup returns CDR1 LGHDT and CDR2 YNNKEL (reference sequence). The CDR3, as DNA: TGTGCCAGCAGCCAGCAAACAGGATCCTACGGCGAGCAGTACTTC. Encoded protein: CASSQQTGSYGEQYF.

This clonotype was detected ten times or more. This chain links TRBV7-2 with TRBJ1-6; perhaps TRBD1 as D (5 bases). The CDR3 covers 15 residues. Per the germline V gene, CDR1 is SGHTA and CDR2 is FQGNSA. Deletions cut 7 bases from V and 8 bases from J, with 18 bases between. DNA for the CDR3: TGTGCCAGCAACAACGGAGGGACCCGCCATTCACCCCTCCACTTT. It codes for CASNNGGTRHSPLHF. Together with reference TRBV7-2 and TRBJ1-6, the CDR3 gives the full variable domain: GAGVSQSPSNKVTEKGKDVELRCDPISGHTALYWYRQSLGQGLEFLIYFQGNSAPDKSGLPSDRFSAERTGGSVSTLTIQRTQQEDSAVYLCASNNGGTRHSPLHFGNGTRLTVT.

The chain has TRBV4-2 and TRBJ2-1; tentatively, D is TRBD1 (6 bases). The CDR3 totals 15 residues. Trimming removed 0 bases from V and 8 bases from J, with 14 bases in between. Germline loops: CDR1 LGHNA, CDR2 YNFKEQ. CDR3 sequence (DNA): TGTGCCAGCAGCCAAGATAGGAGGACAGTCGATGAGCAGTTCTTC. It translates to CASSQDRRTVDEQFF.

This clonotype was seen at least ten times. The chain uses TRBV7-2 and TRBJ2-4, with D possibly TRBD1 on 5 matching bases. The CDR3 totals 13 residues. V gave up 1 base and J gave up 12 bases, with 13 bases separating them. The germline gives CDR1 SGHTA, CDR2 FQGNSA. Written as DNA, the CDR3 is TGTGCCAGCAGCTTAGGCGCGGCTGGGGCTCAGTACTTC. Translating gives CASSLGAAGAQYF. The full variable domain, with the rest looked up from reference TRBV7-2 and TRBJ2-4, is GAGVSQSPSNKVTEKGKDVELRCDPISGHTALYWYRQSLGQGLEFLIYFQGNSAPDKSGLPSDRFSAERTGGSVSTLTIQRTQQEDSAVYLCASSLGAAGAQYFGAGTRLSVL.

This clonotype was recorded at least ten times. The DNA of the CDR3 is TGTGCCAGCAGTTTGGGGGGTGGCCAGCCCCAGCATTTT. This translates into CASSLGGGQPQHF. The chain recombines TRBV12-3 or TRBV12-4 with TRBJ1-5; possibly TRBD1 for D (5 bases). The CDR3 covers 13 residues. The ends were cut back, 3 bases at V and 7 bases at J, with 10 bases in the middle.

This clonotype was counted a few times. DNA for the CDR3: TGTGCCACCAGTTGGGACTCGTACAATGAGCAGTTCTTC. Translating gives CATSWDSYNEQFF. The rearrangement links TRBV24-1 to TRBJ2-1, with D possibly TRBD2 on 6 matching bases. The CDR3 has 13 residues. V was trimmed by 6 bases and J by 4 bases, leaving 9 bases between them. CDR1 is KGHDR and CDR2 is SFDVKD in the germline V gene.

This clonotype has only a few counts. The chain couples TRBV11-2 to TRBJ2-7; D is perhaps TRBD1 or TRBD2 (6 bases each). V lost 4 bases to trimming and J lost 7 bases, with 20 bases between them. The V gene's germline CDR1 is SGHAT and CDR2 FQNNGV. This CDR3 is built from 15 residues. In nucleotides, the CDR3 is TGTGCCAGCAGCTCCCGCCCGGGGGCCGGAGGGGAGCAGTACTTC. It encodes CASSSRPGAGGEQYF. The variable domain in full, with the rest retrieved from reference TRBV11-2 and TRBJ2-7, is EAGVAQSPRYKIIEKRQSVAFWCNPISGHATLYWYQQILGQGPKLLIQFQNNGVVDDSQLPKDRFSAERLKGVDSTLKIQPAKLEDSAVYLCASSSRPGAGGEQYFGPGTRLTVT.

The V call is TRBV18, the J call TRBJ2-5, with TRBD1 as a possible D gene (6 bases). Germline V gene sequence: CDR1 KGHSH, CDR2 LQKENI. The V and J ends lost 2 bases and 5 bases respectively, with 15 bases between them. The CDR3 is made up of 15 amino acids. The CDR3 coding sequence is TGTGCCAGCTCACCAGGACAGTTACCGGCGGAGACCCAGTACTTC. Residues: CASSPGQLPAETQYF.

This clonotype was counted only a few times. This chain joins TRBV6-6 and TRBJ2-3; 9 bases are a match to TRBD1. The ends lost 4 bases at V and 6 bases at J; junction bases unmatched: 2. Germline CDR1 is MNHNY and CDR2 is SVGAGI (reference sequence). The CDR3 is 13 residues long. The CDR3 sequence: CASSWTGEDTQYF. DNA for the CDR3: TGTGCCAGCAGTTGGACAGGGGAGGATACGCAGTATTTT.

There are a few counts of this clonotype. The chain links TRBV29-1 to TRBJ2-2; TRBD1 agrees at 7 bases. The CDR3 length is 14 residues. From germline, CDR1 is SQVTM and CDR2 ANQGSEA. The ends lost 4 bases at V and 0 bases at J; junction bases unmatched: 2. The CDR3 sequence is CSVGQGANTGELFF. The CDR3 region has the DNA TGCAGCGTTGGACAGGGCGCGAACACCGGGGAGCTGTTTTTT.

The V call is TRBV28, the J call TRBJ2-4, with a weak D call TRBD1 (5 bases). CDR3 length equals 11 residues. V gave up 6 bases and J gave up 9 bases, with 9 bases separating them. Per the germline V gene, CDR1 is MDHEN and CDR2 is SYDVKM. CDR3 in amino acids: CASSQGSIQYF. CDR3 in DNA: TGTGCCAGCAGCCAGGGAAGCATTCAGTACTTC.

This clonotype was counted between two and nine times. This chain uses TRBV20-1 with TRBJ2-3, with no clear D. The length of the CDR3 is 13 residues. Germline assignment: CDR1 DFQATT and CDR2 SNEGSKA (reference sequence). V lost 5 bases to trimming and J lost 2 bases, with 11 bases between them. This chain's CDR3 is CSAPQLNTDTQYF. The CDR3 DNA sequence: TGCAGTGCTCCTCAATTAAACACAGATACGCAGTATTTT.

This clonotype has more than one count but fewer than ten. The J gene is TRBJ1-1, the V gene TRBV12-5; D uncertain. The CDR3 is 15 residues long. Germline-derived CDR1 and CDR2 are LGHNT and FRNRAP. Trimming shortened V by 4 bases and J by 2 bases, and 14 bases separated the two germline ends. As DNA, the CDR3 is TGTGCTAGTGGTTCCAACTCCCTCATAAACACTGAAGCTTTCTTT. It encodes CASGSNSLINTEAFF.

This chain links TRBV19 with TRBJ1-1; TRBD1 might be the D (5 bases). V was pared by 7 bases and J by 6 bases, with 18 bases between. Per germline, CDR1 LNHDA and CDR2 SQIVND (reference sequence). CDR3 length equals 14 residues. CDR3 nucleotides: TGTGCCAGTACTCACGGGACGCACGGCGCTGAAGCTTTCTTT. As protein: CASTHGTHGAEAFF.

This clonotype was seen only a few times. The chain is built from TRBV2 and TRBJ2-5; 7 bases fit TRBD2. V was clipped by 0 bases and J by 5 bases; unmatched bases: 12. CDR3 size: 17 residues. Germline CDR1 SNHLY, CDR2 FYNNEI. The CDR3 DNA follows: TGTGCCAGCAGTGAAGCAGGTCCTAGCGGAGCCTGGGAGACCCAGTACTTC. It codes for CASSEAGPSGAWETQYF.

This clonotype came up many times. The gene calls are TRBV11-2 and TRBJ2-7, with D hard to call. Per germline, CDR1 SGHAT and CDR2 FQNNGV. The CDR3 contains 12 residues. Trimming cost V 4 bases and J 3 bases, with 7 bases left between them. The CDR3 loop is CASSSSNYEQYF. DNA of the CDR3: TGTGCCAGCAGCTCCTCTAACTACGAGCAGTACTTC.